This T cell receptor (beta chain) was captured in a study of blood T cell repertoires in COVID-19. Study-level information: There were acute and convalescent COVID-19 samples, and they came from the United States, Italy and Spain.

This clone was counted only a few times. This CDR3 is 12 amino acids long. With 7 bases clipped from V and 7 bases from J, the junction kept 8 bases outside the gene matches. Germline CDR1 and CDR2: SQVTM and ANQGSEA. Clones were read by immunoSEQ multiplex PCR, and TCRdb kept only the in-frame ones, dropping some. This table holds about 110,000 clones, approximately 70% found once. Sample: peripheral blood. This receptor was identified in an older woman with acute or convalescent COVID-19. V and J are TRBV29-1 and TRBJ1-1; the match to TRBD1 covers 8 bases. DNA for the CDR3: TGCAGCGCTGACAGGGGTTGGGATGAAGCTTTCTTT. Amino acid sequence: CSADRGWDEAFF.